A single T cell receptor (beta chain) is shown here with its context. This sample is part of a study of blood T cell repertoires in COVID-19. Study in general: The origin of the acute and convalescent COVID-19 samples was the United States, Italy and Spain.

Individuals aged about 18 to 89 years were recruited from approximately 24 US areas. Assignment of participants to cohorts was predicated upon participant-reported clinical history. The length of the CDR3 is 15 residues. CDR1 and CDR2 (germline): KGHSH, LQKENI. The ends were cut back, 3 bases at V and 5 bases at J, with 14 bases in the middle. The authors' processing: Estimates of nucleated cell counts were drawn from the amplification of reference gene primers. TCRdb keeps only in-frame clones here, not all; method: immunoSEQ multiplex PCR. That table furnishes V, J and clone size, whereas the DNA furnished D and trimming. The repertoire holds about 400,000 clones, with approximately 91% as singletons.

The chain combines TRBV18 with TRBJ1-5; tentative D call: TRBD1 (6 bases). The sequencing input was PBMCs or T cells enriched from blood (not recorded which). This clonotype was obtained from a woman aged 35 to 49 with acute COVID-19. The CDR3 DNA is TGTGCCAGCTCACCGATGACAGGAATTGATCAGCCCCAGCATTTT. Translation: CASSPMTGIDQPQHF.